These T cell receptor beta chains were read from a single sample in a study of human T cells and chemical hapten exposure. TCRdb ran MiXCR on the RACE reads and lists one entry per CDR3 protein. The table records 55,000 to 75,000 distinct CDR3 sequences, about 6% of them present only once. Source material: whole blood. These TCRs come from a female donor in good health. Some clones in this sample may be carry-over from other donors' samples. The CDR3 runs from the conserved cysteine through the conserved F or W. D genes are given only for firm matches. Only part of the rows carry a size: once, few, many, or a class if the clone is expanded.

V gene	D gene	J gene	clone size	CDR3 DNA	CDR3 protein
TRBV6-5	NA	TRBJ2-3	many	TGTGCCAGCAGTTACTCTAGCGGAGGGAGCACAGATACGCAGTATTTT	CASSYSSGGSTDTQYF
TRBV21-1	NA	TRBJ2-7	few	TGTGCCAGCAGCAAAAGGAGGGTCAGCTCCTACGAGCAGTACTTC	CASSKRRVSSYEQYF
TRBV5-1	NA	TRBJ1-2	few	TGCGCCAGCCGCCTTTATAGAGAAGCCCGACGGGAGAACTATGGCTACACCTTC	CASRLYREARRENYGYTF
TRBV28	TRBD1	TRBJ2-3	NA	TGTGCCAGCAGCCCCCTGACAGGGGTTGTTACAGATACGCAGTATTTT	CASSPLTGVVTDTQYF
TRBV28	NA	TRBJ2-1	NA	TGTGCCACAAGGGGGGGGGACAATGAGCAGTTCTTC	CATRGGDNEQFF
TRBV28	NA	TRBJ1-1	few	TGTGCCAGCAGTCGATGGGGGGGCACTGAAGCTTTCTTT	CASSRWGGTEAFF
TRBV2	NA	TRBJ1-5	NA	TGTGCCAGCAGGGACAGCAATCAGCCCCAGCATTTT	CASRDSNQPQHF
TRBV6-5	TRBD2	TRBJ2-3	many	TGTGCCAGCAGTTGGATTAGCGGGGCCACAGATACGCAGTATTTT	CASSWISGATDTQYF
TRBV5-4	NA	TRBJ2-7	NA	TGTGCCAGCAGCTTGGACAGCCCCGGGTACGAGCAGTACTTC	CASSLDSPGYEQYF
TRBV5-1	NA	TRBJ2-3	many	TGCGCCAGCAGCTGGGGGGGCGGCACAGATACGCAGTATTTT	CASSWGGGTDTQYF
TRBV9	NA	TRBJ1-1	many	TGTGCCAGCAGCGTAGGAGTAAGGAGGGCGAACACTGAAGCTTTCTTT	CASSVGVRRANTEAFF
TRBV12-3/TRBV12-4	TRBD2	TRBJ2-3	many	TGTGCCAGCAACCTACTAGCGGGAGTAGGAGATACGCAGTATTTT	CASNLLAGVGDTQYF
TRBV5-4	TRBD2	TRBJ2-2	many	TGTGCCAGCAGCTTGGGCGTAGCGGGACGGTCCGGGGAGCTGTTTTTT	CASSLGVAGRSGELFF
TRBV24-1	NA	TRBJ2-1	NA	TGTGCCACCAGTGATTCGTATGAGCAGTTCTTC	CATSDSYEQFF
TRBV20-1	NA	TRBJ2-7	many	TGCAGTGCTAGAGTCGGACGCGAGCAGTACTTC	CSARVGREQYF
TRBV7-9	TRBD2	TRBJ2-1	NA	TGTGCCAGCAGCTCCGGGACTAACTACAATGAGCAGTTCTTC	CASSSGTNYNEQFF
TRBV28	TRBD1	TRBJ2-5	many	TGTGCCAGCAGTTTTGGGACAGGGAAGGTGGAGACCCAGTACTTC	CASSFGTGKVETQYF
TRBV28	NA	TRBJ2-6	many	TGTGCCAGCAGTTCCCAAGCACGGGCCAACGTCCTGACTTTC	CASSSQARANVLTF
TRBV11-2	TRBD2	TRBJ2-4	NA	TGTGCCAGCAGCCCCCGGACAGGGCTGCTAGCGGGAGCAGACAAAAACATTCAGTACTTC	CASSPRTGLLAGADKNIQYF
TRBV28	TRBD1	TRBJ2-5	many	TGTGCCAGCAGCACTACGGGACAGGGGGCGAAGACCCAGTACTTC	CASSTTGQGAKTQYF
TRBV10-3	NA	TRBJ2-6	many	TGTGCCATCAGTGCTGTGGGACACGGAGGGGCCAACGTCCTGACTTTC	CAISAVGHGGANVLTF
TRBV20-1	TRBD2	TRBJ2-1	NA	TGCAGTGCTAGGGCGACTAGCGGGAGGAATTTCTTC	CSARATSGRNFF
TRBV7-8	TRBD2	TRBJ2-5	NA	TGTGCCAGCAGCTTCCCGACTAGCAGCCGCCAAGAGACCCAGTACTTC	CASSFPTSSRQETQYF
TRBV7-2	NA	TRBJ1-1	many	TGTGCCAGCAGCTCCGGACCAGGTTACACTGAAGCTTTCTTT	CASSSGPGYTEAFF
TRBV2	NA	TRBJ1-3	many	TGTGCCAGCAGTGCTTCGCAGGTACCTGGAAACACCATATATTTT	CASSASQVPGNTIYF
TRBV20-1	TRBD2	TRBJ2-2	many	TGCAGTGCTAGAGGGTTAGCGGGATACGCCGGGGAGCTGTTTTTT	CSARGLAGYAGELFF
TRBV25-1	NA	TRBJ2-7	many	TGTGCCAGCAGTCCTCCCGCGGGGGCAGGCCTATCCTCCTACGAGCAGTACTTC	CASSPPAGAGLSSYEQYF
TRBV20-1	TRBD2	TRBJ2-7	NA	TGCAGTGCCGGGGGGGCCCGCGGCGAGCAGTACTTC	CSAGGARGEQYF
TRBV7-3	TRBD2	TRBJ2-1	many	TGTGCCAGCAGCCCTAGCGGGAGTCCCTACAATGAGCAGTTCTTC	CASSPSGSPYNEQFF
TRBV12-3/TRBV12-4	NA	TRBJ2-7	many	TGTGCCAGCAGTTTCCAGTCCTACGAGCAGTACTTC	CASSFQSYEQYF
TRBV6-5	NA	TRBJ1-1	many	TGTGCCAGCAGTTACTCGTGGATCACTGAAGCTTTCTTT	CASSYSWITEAFF
TRBV2	NA	TRBJ2-2	many	TGTGCCATTGGAGGGCCGGCCGGGGAGCTGTTTTTT	CAIGGPAGELFF
TRBV28	NA	TRBJ1-2	many	TGTGCCAGCAGTTTTACAGGACCCTATGGCTACACCTTC	CASSFTGPYGYTF
TRBV5-1	TRBD2	TRBJ2-7	NA	TGCGCCAGCAGCTTGCCCGGGGGGGCCTACGAGCAGTACTTC	CASSLPGGAYEQYF
TRBV20-1	TRBD2	TRBJ2-3	many	TGCAGTGCTAGAGACTCCAGCGGGAGGGTTTCTAGAAGCACAGATACGCAGTATTTT	CSARDSSGRVSRSTDTQYF
TRBV20-1	NA	TRBJ2-3	many	TGCAGTGCTAGAGATCCCGAACAGGGTTCGAGCACAGATACGCAGTATTTT	CSARDPEQGSSTDTQYF
TRBV29-1	TRBD1	TRBJ2-7	many	TGCAGCGTTGCCCGGGACAGCCTTATGGAGCAGTACTTC	CSVARDSLMEQYF
TRBV20-1	TRBD2	TRBJ2-3	NA	TGCAGTGCTGAGGGTCTGGCGGGAGGCTCTAGCACAGATACGCAGTATTTT	CSAEGLAGGSSTDTQYF
TRBV20-1	NA	TRBJ2-7	many	TGCAGTGCTAGGTTCCGACAGACCTACGAGCAGTACTTC	CSARFRQTYEQYF
TRBV7-9	NA	TRBJ2-3	many	TGTGCCAGCAGCTTAATTTACGGCGATACGCAGTATTTT	CASSLIYGDTQYF
TRBV6-4	TRBD2	TRBJ2-2	many	TGTGCCAGCAGTTTCGGGACTAGCGGCGGGGAGCTGTTTTTT	CASSFGTSGGELFF
TRBV9	NA	TRBJ2-5	NA	TGTGCCAGCAGCGGGGTGTACCAAGAGACCCAGTACTTC	CASSGVYQETQYF
TRBV7-2	NA	TRBJ2-5	many	TGTGCCAGCAGCTTAGGCTTTAATAGGGATGGCGAGACCCAGTACTTC	CASSLGFNRDGETQYF
TRBV20-1	TRBD2	TRBJ2-7	NA	TGCAGTGCTAGAGATACTAGCGGGACGGGACACGAGCAGTACTTC	CSARDTSGTGHEQYF
TRBV7-8	NA	TRBJ2-1	NA	TGTGCCAGCAGCCCCGACAGGAACTCCTACAATGAGCAGTTCTTC	CASSPDRNSYNEQFF
TRBV10-3	NA	TRBJ2-6	many	TGTGCCATCACGAAGGGAAACTCTGGGGCCAACGTCCTGACTTTC	CAITKGNSGANVLTF
TRBV6-5	TRBD1	TRBJ2-3	many	TGTGCCAGCAGTTACACAGGGGGCGGTACAGATACGCAGTATTTT	CASSYTGGGTDTQYF
TRBV5-1	NA	TRBJ1-6	many	TGCGCCAGCAGCTTGGTGGAATATAATTCACCCCTCCACTTT	CASSLVEYNSPLHF
TRBV6-2/TRBV6-3	NA	TRBJ2-1	many	TGTGCCAGCAGTTACGTATCAAGCCAAATCTTC	CASSYVSSQIF
TRBV29-1	TRBD1	TRBJ2-7	many	TGCAGCGTTGAAGATCCGGACAGGGGAGCCTACGAGCAGTACTTC	CSVEDPDRGAYEQYF
TRBV6-1	TRBD2	TRBJ2-7	many	TGTGCCAGCAGTGACCCCCGCGGGAGAAGCTCCTACGAGCAGTACTTC	CASSDPRGRSSYEQYF
TRBV30	NA	TRBJ2-7	many	TGTGCCTGGAGTCTATTCCACCGGGACTGGGAGTACGAGCAGTACTTC	CAWSLFHRDWEYEQYF
TRBV14	NA	TRBJ1-6	few	TGTGCCAGCAGCCATTCCCGGCGCCGAAACCCACCCCTCCACTTT	CASSHSRRRNPPLHF
TRBV12-3/TRBV12-4	NA	TRBJ2-6	NA	TGTGCCAGCAGCCAACTGAGGGCTACTCGAATCTCTGGGGCCAACGTCCTGACTTTC	CASSQLRATRISGANVLTF
TRBV11-2	TRBD1	TRBJ2-6	few	TGTGCCAGCGGGGACAGCAACTCTGGGGCCAACGTCCTGACTTTC	CASGDSNSGANVLTF
TRBV4-2	NA	TRBJ2-5	many	TGTGCCAGCAGCCGGGGGGACAGACTTGAGGAGACCCAGTACTTC	CASSRGDRLEETQYF
TRBV12-3/TRBV12-4	TRBD2	TRBJ2-2	many	TGTGCCAGCAGTCCGGGACTAGGGTCCGGGGAGCTGTTTTTT	CASSPGLGSGELFF